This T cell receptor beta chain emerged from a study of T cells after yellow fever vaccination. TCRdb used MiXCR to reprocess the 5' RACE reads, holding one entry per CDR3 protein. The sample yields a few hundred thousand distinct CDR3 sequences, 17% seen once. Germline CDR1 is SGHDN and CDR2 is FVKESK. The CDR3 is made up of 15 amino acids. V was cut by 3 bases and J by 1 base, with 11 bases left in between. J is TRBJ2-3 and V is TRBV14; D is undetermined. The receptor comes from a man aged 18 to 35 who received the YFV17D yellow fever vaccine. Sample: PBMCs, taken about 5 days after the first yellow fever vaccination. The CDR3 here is CASSQSVRRTDTQYF. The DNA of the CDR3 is TGTGCCAGCAGCCAGAGCGTAAGACGCACAGATACGCAGTATTTT.